This TCR beta chain is from a study of CD8+ T cells in alopecia areata. From germline, CDR1 is SQVTM and CDR2 ANQGSEA. J gave up 1 base and V 2 bases, and 4 bases lay outside the gene matches. CDR3 length equals 14 residues. cDNA prepared by RNA extraction and subsequent reverse transcription served as the template for sequencing. TCRdb's copy holds only in-frame clones and misses some; the assay was immunoSEQ multiplex PCR. In the table there are 150,000 to 200,000 clones, 60% of which are singletons. Treatment here: oral pan-JAK inhibitor, 5-10 mg twice daily. Sequenced material: CD4+ T cells sorted from blood, taken at week 24, from a patient treated with tofacitinib. This sequence originates from a human donor with alopecia areata. The genes are TRBV29-1 and TRBJ1-1; 7 nucleotides line up with TRBD1. The CDR3 bases are TGCAGCGTTGAAAGGGGGACAGAGAACACTGAAGCTTTCTTT. This translates into CSVERGTENTEAFF.